This T cell receptor (beta chain) was captured in a study of low-dose radiotherapy and immunotherapy resistance in tumors. The CDR3 length is 17 residues. Trimming took 3 bases from V and 1 from J; bases not matched to a gene: 7. CDR1 is MDHEN, CDR2 SYDVKM, per germline. The time point here: after trial treatment. Treatment: LDRT plus nivolumab, ipilimumab, low-dose cyclophosphamide and aspirin (RACIN trial). Treatment combined nivolumab, ipilimumab, aspirin, low-dose cyclophosphamide and low-dose radiotherapy in a dose-escalation trial. Eligibility was restricted to patients presenting with advanced solid tumors that lacked tumor-infiltrating lymphocytes. First-strand cDNA used TRAV- and TRBV-specific primers, covering alpha and beta chains. Over 20 PCR cycles, TCRs were amplified from a constant-region primer and V-primer adapter. MiXCR was run by TCRdb on the reads, yielding one entry per CDR3 protein. The sample carries 85,000 to 95,000 distinct CDR3 sequences, roughly 19% recorded once.

The sequencing used PBMCs, collected after low-dose radiotherapy plus immunotherapy. This sequence was found in a female donor with ovarian cancer. This chain connects TRBV28 to TRBJ1-5; 9 nucleotides align to TRBD1. In DNA, the CDR3 is TGTGCCAGCAGTTTGTTGGGACAGGGTTTAAGCAATCAGCCCCAGCATTTT. Residues: CASSLLGQGLSNQPQHF.